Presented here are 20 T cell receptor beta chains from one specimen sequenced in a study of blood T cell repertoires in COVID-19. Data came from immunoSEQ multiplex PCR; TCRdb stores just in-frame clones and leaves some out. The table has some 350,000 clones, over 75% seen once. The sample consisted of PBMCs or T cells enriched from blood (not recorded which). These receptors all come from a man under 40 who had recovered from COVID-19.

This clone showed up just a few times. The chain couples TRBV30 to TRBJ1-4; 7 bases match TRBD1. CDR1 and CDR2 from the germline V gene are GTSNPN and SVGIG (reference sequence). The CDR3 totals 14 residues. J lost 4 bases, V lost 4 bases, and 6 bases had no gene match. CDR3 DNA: TGTGCCTGGAAACGGACAGGCAATAATGAAAAACTGTTTTTT. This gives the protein CAWKRTGNNEKLFF.

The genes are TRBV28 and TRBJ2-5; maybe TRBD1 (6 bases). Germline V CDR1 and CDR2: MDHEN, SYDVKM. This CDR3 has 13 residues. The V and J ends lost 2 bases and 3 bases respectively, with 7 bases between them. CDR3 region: CASSLRDKETQYF. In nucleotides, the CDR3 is TGTGCCAGCAGTTTACGGGACAAAGAGACCCAGTACTTC.

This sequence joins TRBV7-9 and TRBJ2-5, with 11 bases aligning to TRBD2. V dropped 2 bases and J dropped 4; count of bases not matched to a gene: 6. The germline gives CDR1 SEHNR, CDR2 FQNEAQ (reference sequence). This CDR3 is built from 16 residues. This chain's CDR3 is CASSLILAGEGETQYF. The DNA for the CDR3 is TGTGCCAGCAGCTTAATACTAGCGGGGGAGGGAGAGACCCAGTACTTC.

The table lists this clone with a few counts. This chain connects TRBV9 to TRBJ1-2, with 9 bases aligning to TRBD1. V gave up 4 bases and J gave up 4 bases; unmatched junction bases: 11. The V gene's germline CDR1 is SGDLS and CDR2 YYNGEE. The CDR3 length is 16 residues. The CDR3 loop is CASSRRGQGGSYGYTF. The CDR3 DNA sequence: TGTGCCAGCAGCCGAAGGGGACAGGGCGGGTCCTATGGCTACACCTTC.

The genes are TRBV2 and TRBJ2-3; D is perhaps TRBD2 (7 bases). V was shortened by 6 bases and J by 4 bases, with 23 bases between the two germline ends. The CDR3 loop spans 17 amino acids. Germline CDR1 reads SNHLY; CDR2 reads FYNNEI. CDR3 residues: CASSTLGAGVGSDTQYF. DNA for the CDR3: TGTGCCAGCAGCACCCTGGGGGCGGGGGTTGGGTCAGATACGCAGTATTTT.

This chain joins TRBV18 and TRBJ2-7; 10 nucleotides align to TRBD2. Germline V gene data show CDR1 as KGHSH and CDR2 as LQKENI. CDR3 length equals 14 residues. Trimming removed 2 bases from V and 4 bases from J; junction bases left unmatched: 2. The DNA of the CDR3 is TGTGCCAGCTCACCAACTAGCGGGGAATACGAGCAGTACTTC. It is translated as CASSPTSGEYEQYF.

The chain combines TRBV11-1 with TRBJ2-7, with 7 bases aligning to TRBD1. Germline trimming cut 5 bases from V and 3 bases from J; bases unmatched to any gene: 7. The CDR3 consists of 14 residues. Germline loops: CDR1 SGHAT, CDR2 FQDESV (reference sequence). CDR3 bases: TGTGCCAGCAGCCCCCGGACAGGAAACTACGAGCAGTACTTC. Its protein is CASSPRTGNYEQYF.

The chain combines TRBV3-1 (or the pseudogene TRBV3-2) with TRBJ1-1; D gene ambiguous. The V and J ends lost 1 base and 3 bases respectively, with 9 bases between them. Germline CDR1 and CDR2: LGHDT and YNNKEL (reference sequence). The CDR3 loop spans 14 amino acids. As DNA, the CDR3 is TGTGCCAGCAGCCAAGTATGGCCCGACACTGAAGCTTTCTTT. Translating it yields CASSQVWPDTEAFF.

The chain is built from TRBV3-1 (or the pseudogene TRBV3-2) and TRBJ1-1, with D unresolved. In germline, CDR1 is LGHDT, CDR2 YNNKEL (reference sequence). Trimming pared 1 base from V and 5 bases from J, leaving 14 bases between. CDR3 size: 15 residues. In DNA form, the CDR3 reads TGTGCCAGCAGCCAAGGGGTAGGGAGGGTAACTGAAGCTTTCTTT. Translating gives CASSQGVGRVTEAFF.

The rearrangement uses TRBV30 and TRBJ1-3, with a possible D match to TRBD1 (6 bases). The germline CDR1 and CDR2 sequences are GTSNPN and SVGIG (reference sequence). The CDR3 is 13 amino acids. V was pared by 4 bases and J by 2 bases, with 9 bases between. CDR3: CAWKHRAGNTIYF. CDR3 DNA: TGTGCCTGGAAACACAGGGCTGGAAACACCATATATTTT.

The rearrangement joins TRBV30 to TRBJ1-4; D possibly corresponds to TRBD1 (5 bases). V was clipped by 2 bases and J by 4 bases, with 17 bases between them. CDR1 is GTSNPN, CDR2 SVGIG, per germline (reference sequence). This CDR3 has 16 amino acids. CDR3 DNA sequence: TGTGCCTGGAGTCACGATGCCGGGGGTGGTAATGAAAAACTGTTTTTT. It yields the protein CAWSHDAGGGNEKLFF.

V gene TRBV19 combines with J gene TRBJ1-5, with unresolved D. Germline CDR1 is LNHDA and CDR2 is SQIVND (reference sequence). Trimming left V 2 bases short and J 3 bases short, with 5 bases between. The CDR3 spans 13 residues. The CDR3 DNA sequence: TGTGCCAGTAGTATAAGCCCCAATCAGCCCCAGCATTTT. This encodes CASSISPNQPQHF.

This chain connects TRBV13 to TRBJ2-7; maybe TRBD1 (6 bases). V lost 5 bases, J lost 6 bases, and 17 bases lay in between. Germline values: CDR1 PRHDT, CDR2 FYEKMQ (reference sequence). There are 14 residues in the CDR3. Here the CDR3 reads CASSVEDSAGEQYF. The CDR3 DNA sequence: TGTGCCAGCAGCGTAGAGGACAGCGCCGGCGAGCAGTACTTC.

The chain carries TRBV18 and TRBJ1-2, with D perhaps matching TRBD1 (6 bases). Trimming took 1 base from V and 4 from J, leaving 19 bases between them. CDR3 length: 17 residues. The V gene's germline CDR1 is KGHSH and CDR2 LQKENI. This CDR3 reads CASSPQDRSMFSYGYTF. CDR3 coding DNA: TGTGCCAGCTCACCACAGGACAGATCAATGTTCTCCTATGGCTACACCTTC.

The CDR3 DNA sequence: TGTGCCAGCAGCTCCCCAGCCTATAATTCACCCCTCCACTTT. Translating it yields CASSSPAYNSPLHF. This sequence joins TRBV7-9 and TRBJ1-6; D gene unclear. The germline V and J ends were trimmed by 4 bases and 2 bases, with 6 bases remaining between them. This CDR3 is 14 amino acids long. Germline-derived CDR1 and CDR2 are SEHNR and FQNEAQ (reference sequence).

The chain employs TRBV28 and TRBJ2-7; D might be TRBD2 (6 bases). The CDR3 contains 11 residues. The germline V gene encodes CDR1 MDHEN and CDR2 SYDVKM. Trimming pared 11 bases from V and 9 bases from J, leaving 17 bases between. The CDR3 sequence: CAFPGGMLQYF. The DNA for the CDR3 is TGTGCCTTCCCCGGGGGTATGCTGCAGTACTTC.

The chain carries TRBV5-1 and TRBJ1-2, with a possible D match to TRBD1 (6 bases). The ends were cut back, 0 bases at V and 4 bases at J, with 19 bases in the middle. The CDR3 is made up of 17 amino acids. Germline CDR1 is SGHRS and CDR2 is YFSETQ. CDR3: CASSLALTGPSFYGYTF. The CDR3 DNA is TGCGCCAGCAGCTTGGCCTTAACAGGGCCTTCCTTCTATGGCTACACCTTC.

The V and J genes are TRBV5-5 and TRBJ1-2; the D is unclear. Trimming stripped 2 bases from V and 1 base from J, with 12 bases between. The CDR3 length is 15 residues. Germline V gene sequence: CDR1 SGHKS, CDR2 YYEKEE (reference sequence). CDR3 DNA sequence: TGTGCCAGCAGCTTCTACTCGGGGAGTAACTATGGCTACACCTTC. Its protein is CASSFYSGSNYGYTF.

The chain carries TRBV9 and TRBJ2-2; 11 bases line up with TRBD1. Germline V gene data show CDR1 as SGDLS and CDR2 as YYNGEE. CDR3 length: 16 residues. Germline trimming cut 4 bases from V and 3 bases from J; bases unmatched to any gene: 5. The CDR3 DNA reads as TGTGCCAGCAGCCTGGGACAGGGGGGGTACACCGGGGAGCTGTTTTTT. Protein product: CASSLGQGGYTGELFF.

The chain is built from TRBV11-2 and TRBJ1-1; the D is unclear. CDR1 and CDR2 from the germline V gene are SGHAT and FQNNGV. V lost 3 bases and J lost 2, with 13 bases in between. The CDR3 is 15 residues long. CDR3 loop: CASSLAYRDNTEAFF. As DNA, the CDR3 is TGTGCCAGCAGCTTGGCTTACCGGGATAACACTGAAGCTTTCTTT.